The T cell receptor (beta chain) under discussion was sequenced for a study of cytomegalovirus exposure and HLA in healthy donors. Points from the study as a whole: The tendency of first-cohort TCR clusters to co-occur in the 90 to 150 validation repertoires was the finding of a later analysis. The dataset shows that most TCR sequences were rare, while some public TCRs occurred in many donors. The study labeled 150 or so TCR beta chains cytomegalovirus-associated.

Separation from the roughly 700-subject first cohort characterized the roughly 130-subject validation cohort, to which the donors belonged. Some clones are missing from TCRdb's copy, which holds only in-frame ones; the method was immunoSEQ multiplex PCR. This table holds hundreds of thousands of clones, about 90% found once. Details on this clone: Its antigen is undetermined. This specimen includes other DNA sequences encoding the same CDR3.

This clonotype was obtained from a woman younger than 45 in good health and CMV-seronegative. Sequencing was done on a sample of PBMCs.

CDR3 nucleotide sequence: TGTGCCAGCAGCTTAGTACGGAGCACAGATACGCAGTATTTT. Translating gives CASSLVRSTDTQYF. This chain connects TRBV11-3 to TRBJ2-3; D gene uncertain. CDR1 and CDR2 (germline): SGHNT, YENEEA. The CDR3 covers 14 residues. Between the trimmed V and J ends, which lost 1 base and 0 bases, there was a span of 5 bases.